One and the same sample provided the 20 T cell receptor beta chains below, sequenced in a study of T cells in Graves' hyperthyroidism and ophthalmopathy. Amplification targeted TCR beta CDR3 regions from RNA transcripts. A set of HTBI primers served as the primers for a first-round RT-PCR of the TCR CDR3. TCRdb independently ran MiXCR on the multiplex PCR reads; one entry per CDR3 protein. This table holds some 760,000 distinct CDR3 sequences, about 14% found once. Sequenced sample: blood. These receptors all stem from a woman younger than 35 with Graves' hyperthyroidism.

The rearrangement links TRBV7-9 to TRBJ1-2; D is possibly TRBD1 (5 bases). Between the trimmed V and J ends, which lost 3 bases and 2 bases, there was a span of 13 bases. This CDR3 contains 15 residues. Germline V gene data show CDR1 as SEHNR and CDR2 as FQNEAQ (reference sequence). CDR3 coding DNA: TGTGCCAGCAGCTTTGAAGGGGAGAGAAACTATGGCTACACCTTC. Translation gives CASSFEGERNYGYTF.

Here the CDR3 reads CASSPGRTNQPQHF. DNA for the CDR3: TGTGCCAGCAGCCCGGGACGGACCAATCAGCCCCAGCATTTT. The chain recombines TRBV6-2 or TRBV6-3 with TRBJ1-5, with D tentatively TRBD1 (5 bases). With 6 bases removed from V and 3 bases from J, the gap between germline ends came to 12 bases. CDR1 and CDR2 (germline): MNHEY, SVGEGT. The CDR3 totals 14 residues.

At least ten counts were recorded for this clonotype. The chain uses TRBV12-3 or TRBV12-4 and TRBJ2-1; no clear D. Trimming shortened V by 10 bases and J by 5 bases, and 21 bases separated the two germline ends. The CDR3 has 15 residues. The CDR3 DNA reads TGTGCCACCGATCACCTGGCCGGTACTAACAATGAGCAGTTCTTC. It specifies CATDHLAGTNNEQFF.

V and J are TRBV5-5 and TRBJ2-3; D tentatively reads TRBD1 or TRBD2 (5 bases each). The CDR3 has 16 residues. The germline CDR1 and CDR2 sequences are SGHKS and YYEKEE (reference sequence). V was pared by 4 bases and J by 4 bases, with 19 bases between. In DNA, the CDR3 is TGTGCCAGCAGCGGAACGGGACCAGAGGTGCCAGATACGCAGTATTTT. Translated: CASSGTGPEVPDTQYF.

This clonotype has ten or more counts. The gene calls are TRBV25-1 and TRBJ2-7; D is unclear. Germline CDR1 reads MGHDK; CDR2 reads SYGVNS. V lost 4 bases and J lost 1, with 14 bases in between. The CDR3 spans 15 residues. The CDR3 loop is CASSAQVSGSYEQYF. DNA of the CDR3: TGTGCCAGCAGTGCCCAGGTGTCAGGTTCCTACGAGCAGTACTTC.

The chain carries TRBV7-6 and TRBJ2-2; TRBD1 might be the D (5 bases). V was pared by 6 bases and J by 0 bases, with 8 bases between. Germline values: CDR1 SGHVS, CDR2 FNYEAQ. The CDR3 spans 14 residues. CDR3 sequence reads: CASRKGPNTGELFF. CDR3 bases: TGTGCCAGCAGGAAGGGGCCGAACACCGGGGAGCTGTTTTTT. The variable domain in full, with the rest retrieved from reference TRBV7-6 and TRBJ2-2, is GAGVSQSPRYKVTKRGQDVALRCDPISGHVSLYWYRQALGQGPEFLTYFNYEAQQDKSGLPNDRFSAERPEGSISTLTIQRTEQRDSAMYRCASRKGPNTGELFFGEGSRLTVL.

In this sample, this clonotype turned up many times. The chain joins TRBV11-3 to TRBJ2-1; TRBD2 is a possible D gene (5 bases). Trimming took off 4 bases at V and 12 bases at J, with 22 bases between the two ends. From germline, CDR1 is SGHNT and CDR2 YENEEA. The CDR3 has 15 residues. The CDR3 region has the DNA TGTGCCAGCAGCTCCGGGGTCCGGCGAAATGAGTGGCAGTTCTTC. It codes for CASSSGVRRNEWQFF.

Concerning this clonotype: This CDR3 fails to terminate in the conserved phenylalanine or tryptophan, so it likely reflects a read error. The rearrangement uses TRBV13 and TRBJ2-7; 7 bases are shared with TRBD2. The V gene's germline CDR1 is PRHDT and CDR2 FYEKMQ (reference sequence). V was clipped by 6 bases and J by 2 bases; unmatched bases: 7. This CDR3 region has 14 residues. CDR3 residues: CASSPSGTPYEQYL. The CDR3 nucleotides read TGTGCCAGCAGTCCCAGCGGGACCCCCTACGAGCAGTACCTC.

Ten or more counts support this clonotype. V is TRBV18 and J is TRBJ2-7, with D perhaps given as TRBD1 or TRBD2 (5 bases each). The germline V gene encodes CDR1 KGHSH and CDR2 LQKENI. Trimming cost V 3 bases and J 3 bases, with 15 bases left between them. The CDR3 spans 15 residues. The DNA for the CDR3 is TGTGCCAGCTCACCGGGACCCCGAGGACTCTACGAGCAGTACTTC. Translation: CASSPGPRGLYEQYF.

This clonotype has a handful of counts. The CDR3 sequence: CASSEAGGRNQPQHF. For the CDR3, the DNA is TGTGCCAGCAGTGAAGCTGGGGGGCGCAATCAGCCCCAGCATTTT. This chain joins TRBV6-1 and TRBJ1-5; a possible D gene is TRBD1 (6 bases). CDR3 length: 15 residues. Trimming cost V 0 bases and J 2 bases, with 8 bases left between them. Germline V gives CDR1 MNHNS, CDR2 SASEGT.

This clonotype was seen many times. The CDR3 DNA follows: TGTGCCAGCAGCTTAAGTGACAGGGTGTCCTACGAGCAGTACTTC. Translated, it gives CASSLSDRVSYEQYF. The V and J genes are TRBV11-1 and TRBJ2-7; 7 bases agree with TRBD1. CDR3 size: 15 residues. Germline assignment: CDR1 SGHAT and CDR2 FQDESV (reference sequence). V shed 2 bases, J shed 1 base, and the junction held 5 bases outside the gene matches.

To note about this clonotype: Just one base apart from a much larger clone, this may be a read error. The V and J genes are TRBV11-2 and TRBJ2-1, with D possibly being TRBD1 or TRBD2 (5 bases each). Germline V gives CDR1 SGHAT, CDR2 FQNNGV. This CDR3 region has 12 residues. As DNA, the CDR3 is TGTACCAGCAGCGCGAGGGACGTCGAGCAGTTCTTC. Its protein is CTSSARDVEQFF.

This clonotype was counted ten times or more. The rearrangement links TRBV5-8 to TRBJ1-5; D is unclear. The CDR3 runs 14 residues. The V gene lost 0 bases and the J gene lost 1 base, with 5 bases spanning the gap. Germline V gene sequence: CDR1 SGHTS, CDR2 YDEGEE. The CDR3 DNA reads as TGTGCCAGCAGCTTGGACCAAAGCAATCAGCCCCAGCATTTT. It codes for CASSLDQSNQPQHF.

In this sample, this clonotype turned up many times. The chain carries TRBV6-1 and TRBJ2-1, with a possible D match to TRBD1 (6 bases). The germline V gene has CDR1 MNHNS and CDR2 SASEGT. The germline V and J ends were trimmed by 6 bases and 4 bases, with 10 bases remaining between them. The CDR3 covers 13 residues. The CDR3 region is CASRTGDYNEQFF. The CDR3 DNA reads TGTGCCAGCAGGACAGGAGATTACAATGAGCAGTTCTTC.

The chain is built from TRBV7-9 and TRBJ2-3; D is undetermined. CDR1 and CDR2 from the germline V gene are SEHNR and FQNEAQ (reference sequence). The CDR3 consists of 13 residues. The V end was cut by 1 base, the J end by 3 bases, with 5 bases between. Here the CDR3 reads CASSLVQTDTQYF. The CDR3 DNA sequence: TGTGCCAGCAGCTTAGTGCAGACAGATACGCAGTATTTT.

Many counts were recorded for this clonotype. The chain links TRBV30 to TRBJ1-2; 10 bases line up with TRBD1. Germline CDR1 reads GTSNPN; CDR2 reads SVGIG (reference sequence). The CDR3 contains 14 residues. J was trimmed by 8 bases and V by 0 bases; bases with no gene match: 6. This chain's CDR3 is CAWSVAGTGEGYTF. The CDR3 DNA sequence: TGTGCCTGGAGTGTCGCTGGGACAGGGGAAGGCTACACCTTC.

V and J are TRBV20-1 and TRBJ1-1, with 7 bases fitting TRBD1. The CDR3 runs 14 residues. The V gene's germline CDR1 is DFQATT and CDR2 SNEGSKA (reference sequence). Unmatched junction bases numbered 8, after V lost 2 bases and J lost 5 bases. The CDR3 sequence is CSARYRGGGTEAFF. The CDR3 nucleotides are TGCAGTGCTAGATACAGGGGCGGAGGTACTGAAGCTTTCTTT.

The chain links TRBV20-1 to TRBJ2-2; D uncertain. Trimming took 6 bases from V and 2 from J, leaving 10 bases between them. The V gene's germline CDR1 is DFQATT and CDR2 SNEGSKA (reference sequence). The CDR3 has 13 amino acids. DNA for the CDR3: TGCAGTGCCTTAGACCCTAACACCGGGGAGCTGTTTTTT. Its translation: CSALDPNTGELFF.

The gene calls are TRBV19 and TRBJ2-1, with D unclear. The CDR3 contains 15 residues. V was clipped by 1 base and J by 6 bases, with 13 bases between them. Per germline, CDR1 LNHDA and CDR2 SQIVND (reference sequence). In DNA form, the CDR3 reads TGTGCCAGTAGTATAGTAGGGCTAGTAACCAATGAGCAGTTCTTC. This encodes CASSIVGLVTNEQFF.

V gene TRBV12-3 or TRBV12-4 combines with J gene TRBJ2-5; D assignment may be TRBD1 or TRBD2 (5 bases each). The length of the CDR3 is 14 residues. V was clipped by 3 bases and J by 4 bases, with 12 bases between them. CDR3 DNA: TGTGCCAGCAGTTTGAGGGGTGGGTTAGAGACCCAGTACTTC. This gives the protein CASSLRGGLETQYF.